The 26 T cell receptor beta chains below were found in one sample sequenced in a study of shared clonotypes between healthy human individuals. Only in-frame clones appear in the TCRdb table, and some are missing; sequencing was by immunoSEQ multiplex PCR. The table shows 1,500,000 or so clones, with about 98.5% occurring only once. Sequencing was carried out using naive CD4+ T cells sorted from blood. Described subset: CD45RA+ positively selected. The receptors come from a man aged 25-45 years in good health.

The chain couples TRBV9 to TRBJ2-3; 8 nucleotides align to TRBD2. The V gene end was trimmed by 4 bases and the J gene end by 6 bases; junction bases not matched to a gene: 10. Germline CDR1 is SGDLS and CDR2 is YYNGEE. This CDR3 spans 15 amino acids. CDR3 DNA: TGTGCCAGCAGCCCCGTCAGCGGGAGATTCGATACGCAGTATTTT. It codes for CASSPVSGRFDTQYF.

The table lists this clone with a count of one. The CDR3 DNA reads TGTGCCAGCGCCCGACAGCTACTAGCGGTTCAGGGTGAGCAGTTCTTC. Translation gives CASARQLLAVQGEQFF. J is TRBJ2-1 and V is TRBV2; 8 nucleotides match TRBD2. Trimming cost V 8 bases and J 9 bases; bases outside gene matches: 18. In germline, CDR1 is SNHLY, CDR2 FYNNEI. The CDR3 spans 16 residues.

The chain recombines TRBV7-9 with TRBJ2-1; 10 bases map to TRBD1. The ends lost 4 bases at V and 4 bases at J; junction bases unmatched: 7. CDR1 is SEHNR, CDR2 FQNEAQ, per germline (reference sequence). The CDR3 length is 16 residues. The DNA of the CDR3 is TGTGCCAGCAGCTCCCGACAGGGGGCTTTATACAATGAGCAGTTCTTC. Residues: CASSSRQGALYNEQFF.

The CDR3 nucleotides are TGTGCCAGCAGACTGACAGGCGGGTCCTACGAGCAGTACTTC. This codes for CASRLTGGSYEQYF. This chain links TRBV11-2 with TRBJ2-7, with D maybe TRBD1 (6 bases). The CDR3 consists of 14 residues. The ends were cut back, 6 bases at V and 1 base at J, with 13 bases in the middle. Germline V gives CDR1 SGHAT, CDR2 FQNNGV.

The gene calls are TRBV4-3 and TRBJ1-2; 8 nucleotides line up with TRBD1. Losses at the gene ends were 2 bases for V and 7 bases for J; bases not matched to a gene: 6. The CDR3 sequence is 14 residues long. CDR1 is LGHNA and CDR2 is YSLEER in the germline V gene. The CDR3 sequence: CASSQLDRGSGYTF. As DNA, the CDR3 is TGCGCCAGCAGCCAACTTGACAGGGGTAGTGGCTACACCTTC.

The chain uses TRBV7-3 and TRBJ2-7; TRBD1 matches 7 bases. The CDR3 covers 15 residues. V was pared by 6 bases and J by 1 base, with 9 bases of the junction left unmatched. Germline values: CDR1 SGHTA, CDR2 FQGTGA. The CDR3, as DNA: TGTGCCAGCAGGCTCGCCGGGACAGAATCCTACGAGCAGTACTTC. Protein: CASRLAGTESYEQYF.

The V and J genes are TRBV7-2 and TRBJ2-7; D is tentatively TRBD1 or TRBD2 (5 bases each). The CDR3 is made up of 15 amino acids. Germline V lookup: CDR1 SGHTA, CDR2 FQGNSA. The V end was cut by 1 base, the J end by 2 bases, with 12 bases between. CDR3: CASSLELGVTYEQYF. The CDR3 coding sequence is TGTGCCAGCAGCTTAGAACTGGGGGTAACCTACGAGCAGTACTTC.

The chain couples TRBV28 to TRBJ2-2; 8 bases are a match to TRBD1. Germline loops: CDR1 MDHEN, CDR2 SYDVKM. The CDR3 totals 16 residues. Losses at the gene ends were 2 bases for V and 0 bases for J; bases not matched to a gene: 2. The CDR3 region is CASSLRGQANTGELFF. The CDR3 region has the DNA TGTGCCAGCAGTTTACGGGGACAGGCGAACACCGGGGAGCTGTTTTTT.

This clone has only one observation. V usage is TRBV18 and J usage is TRBJ2-7; perhaps TRBD1 as D (6 bases). From germline, CDR1 is KGHSH and CDR2 LQKENI. This CDR3 has 15 amino acids. V lost 0 bases to trimming and J lost 7 bases, with 16 bases between them. Here the CDR3 DNA reads TGTGCCAGCTCACCACCGAGTCAGGGGAGCTCTGAGCAGTACTTC. Its translation is CASSPPSQGSSEQYF. The full variable domain, its missing parts supplied by reference TRBV18 and TRBJ2-7, is NAGVMQNPRHLVRRRGQEARLRCSPMKGHSHVYWYRQLPEEGLKFMVYLQKENIIDESGMPKERFSAEFPKEGPSILRIQQVVRGDSAAYFCASSPPSQGSSEQYFGPGTRLTVT.

This chain connects TRBV9 to TRBJ1-4, with a possible D match to TRBD1 (6 bases). The germline CDR1 and CDR2 sequences are SGDLS and YYNGEE. The CDR3 contains 16 residues. The V and J ends lost 0 bases and 4 bases respectively, with 13 bases between them. CDR3 protein: CASSVDRGSFNEKLFF. In nucleotides, the CDR3 is TGTGCCAGCAGCGTAGATAGGGGGTCTTTTAATGAAAAACTGTTTTTT.

This chain links TRBV7-9 with TRBJ1-3; D call uncertain. Between the trimmed V and J ends, which lost 4 bases and 4 bases, there was a span of 17 bases. The length of the CDR3 is 16 residues. Germline CDR1 and CDR2: SEHNR and FQNEAQ (reference sequence). Here the CDR3 reads CASSSVGSDGGNTIYF. The DNA of the CDR3 is TGTGCCAGCAGCTCCGTCGGGTCCGACGGAGGAAACACCATATATTTT.

V and J are TRBV9 and TRBJ2-2; 11 bases match TRBD2. Germline-derived CDR1 and CDR2 are SGDLS and YYNGEE. The CDR3 covers 17 residues. The J segment lost 7 bases and the V segment lost 3 bases, leaving 11 bases of the junction unmatched. CDR3 DNA: TGTGCCAGCAGCGCCGATCACCTAGCGGGAGGAAGCGGGGAGCTGTTTTTT. Translation: CASSADHLAGGSGELFF.

The chain couples TRBV6-6 to TRBJ2-7; 13 positions agree with TRBD2. Germline-derived CDR1 and CDR2 are MNHNY and SVGAGI (reference sequence). V trimming: 8 bases; J trimming: 11 bases; junction bases outside the gene matches: 9. The CDR3 runs to 13 residues. The CDR3 protein is CASQTSGRLNKYF. The CDR3 region has the DNA TGTGCCAGCCAGACTAGCGGGAGGCTAAATAAGTACTTC.

The genes are TRBV5-5 and TRBJ2-1, with D unclear. The germline CDR1 and CDR2 sequences are SGHKS and YYEKEE (reference sequence). The CDR3 covers 14 residues. V shed 1 base and J shed 6 bases, with 11 bases lying between them. The CDR3 nucleotides read TGTGCCAGCAGCTTGCGTTTCTCTGGCAATGAGCAGTTCTTC. Its protein product is CASSLRFSGNEQFF.

CDR3 residues: CASSDRDIFDEQYF. DNA for the CDR3: TGTGCCAGCAGTGACAGGGACATTTTCGACGAGCAGTACTTC. The rearrangement joins TRBV2 to TRBJ2-7; the D gene is possibly TRBD1 (6 bases). V was pared by 3 bases and J by 5 bases, with 14 bases between. Germline CDR1 is SNHLY and CDR2 is FYNNEI. The CDR3 is 14 amino acids.

With regard to this clone: At the DNA level, this CDR3 is encoded by other sequences in the same sample as well. This chain uses TRBV20-1 with TRBJ2-1; D call uncertain. The germline V gene encodes CDR1 DFQATT and CDR2 SNEGSKA (reference sequence). The CDR3 consists of 11 residues. V lost 3 bases and J 4 bases, leaving 4 bases between the germline ends. The CDR3 DNA sequence: TGCAGTGCTAGGTCGTACAATGAGCAGTTCTTC. The encoded protein is CSARSYNEQFF.

The chain has TRBV4-1 and TRBJ2-1; no reliable D call. The germline V gene encodes CDR1 MGHRA and CDR2 YSYEKL. The CDR3 has 16 residues. Trimming removed 0 bases at V and 1 base at J, with 10 bases between. The CDR3 loop reads CASSQDRTASYNEQFF. CDR3 DNA: TGCGCCAGCAGCCAAGACAGGACCGCTTCCTACAATGAGCAGTTCTTC.

The genes are TRBV10-2 and TRBJ1-5; 9 bases match TRBD1. Germline V lookup: CDR1 WSHSY, CDR2 SAAADI. V trimming: 4 bases; J trimming: 9 bases; junction bases outside the gene matches: 13. The length of the CDR3 is 16 residues. The CDR3 region has the DNA TGCGCCAGCAGTGCATTTTCTGGGGGACAGGGACGGCCCCAGCATTTT. Translating it yields CASSAFSGGQGRPQHF.

The chain recombines TRBV25-1 with TRBJ1-2; the D gene is possibly TRBD1 (6 bases). V lost 2 bases and J 5 bases, leaving 9 bases between the germline ends. The CDR3 is 13 amino acids. Germline V lookup: CDR1 MGHDK, CDR2 SYGVNS. The CDR3 protein is CASSEQQGYGYTF. The CDR3 region has the DNA TGTGCCAGCAGTGAACAACAGGGATATGGCTACACCTTC.

The V gene is TRBV5-1, the J gene TRBJ2-1, with 10 bases aligning to TRBD2. The germline CDR1 and CDR2 sequences are SGHRS and YFSETQ. The CDR3 totals 15 residues. J lost 5 bases, V lost 3 bases, and 5 bases had no gene match. CDR3 region: CASSWTSGPHNEQFF. CDR3 coding DNA: TGCGCCAGCAGCTGGACTAGCGGACCCCACAATGAGCAGTTCTTC.

The chain is built from TRBV9 and TRBJ2-1; a possible D gene is TRBD1 (6 bases). Trimming cost V 0 bases and J 9 bases, with 13 bases left between them. The CDR3 runs to 14 residues. In germline, CDR1 is SGDLS, CDR2 YYNGEE. The CDR3 coding sequence is TGTGCCAGCAGCGTAGGAGGGGGTTTGCCTGAGCAGTTCTTC. Residues: CASSVGGGLPEQFF.

V is TRBV15 and J is TRBJ1-5; no clear D. V lost 4 bases, J lost 3 bases, and 16 bases lay in between. The CDR3 length is 16 residues. Germline CDR1 LNHNV, CDR2 YYDKDF (reference sequence). This chain's CDR3 is CATSMRAGRSNQPQHF. The CDR3 DNA sequence: TGTGCCACCAGCATGAGGGCGGGGAGGTCCAATCAGCCCCAGCATTTT.

The rearrangement joins TRBV5-1 to TRBJ2-1, with D perhaps TRBD1 (5 bases). In germline, CDR1 is SGHRS, CDR2 YFSETQ. Trimming shortened V by 0 bases and J by 9 bases, and 7 bases separated the two germline ends. The CDR3 length is 12 residues. CDR3 nucleotide sequence: TGCGCCAGCAGCTTGGCTCAGGGTGAGCAGTTCTTC. This sequence encodes CASSLAQGEQFF.

V usage is TRBV28 and J usage is TRBJ2-7; D might be TRBD1 (5 bases). CDR1 is MDHEN, CDR2 SYDVKM, per germline. The V end was cut by 6 bases, the J end by 0 bases, with 15 bases between. This CDR3 is built from 15 residues. The DNA of the CDR3 is TGTGCCAGCAGCGAACAGGTAGGACGCTCCTACGAGCAGTACTTC. Translating gives CASSEQVGRSYEQYF.

The chain recombines TRBV11-2 with TRBJ1-4; D is unclear. Germline loops: CDR1 SGHAT, CDR2 FQNNGV. V shed 0 bases and J shed 4 bases, with 9 bases lying between them. This CDR3 region has 15 residues. The CDR3 region is CASSLELRGNEKLFF. The CDR3 region has the DNA TGTGCCAGCAGCTTAGAACTTCGCGGTAATGAAAAACTGTTTTTT.

The chain is built from TRBV5-1 and TRBJ1-2, with D maybe TRBD1 (5 bases). CDR3 length: 14 residues. From germline, CDR1 is SGHRS and CDR2 YFSETQ. V lost 5 bases to trimming and J lost 8 bases, with 19 bases between them. The CDR3 bases are TGCGCCAGCAGGGAATACAGATTGGGGGAAGGCTACACCTTC. The encoded protein is CASREYRLGEGYTF.